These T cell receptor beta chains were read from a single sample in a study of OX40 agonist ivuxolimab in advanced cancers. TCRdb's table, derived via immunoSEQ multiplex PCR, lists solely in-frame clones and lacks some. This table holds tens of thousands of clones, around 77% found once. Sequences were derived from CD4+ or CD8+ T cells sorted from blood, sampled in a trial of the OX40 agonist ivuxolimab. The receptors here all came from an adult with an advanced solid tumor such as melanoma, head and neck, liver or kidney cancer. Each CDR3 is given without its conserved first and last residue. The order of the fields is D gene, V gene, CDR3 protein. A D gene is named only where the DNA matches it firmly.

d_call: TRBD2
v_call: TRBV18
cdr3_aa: ASSQNSGTSGSRETQY

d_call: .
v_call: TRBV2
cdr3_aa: ASSENTNYGYT

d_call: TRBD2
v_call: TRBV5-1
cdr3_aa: ASSSGLAGHTQSYNEQF

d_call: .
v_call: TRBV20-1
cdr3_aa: SPTQGNEQF

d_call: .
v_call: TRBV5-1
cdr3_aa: ASSFNTGELF

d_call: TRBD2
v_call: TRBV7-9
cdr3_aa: ASSSSGLYNEQF

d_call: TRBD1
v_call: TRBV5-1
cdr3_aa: ASSTGQGGEQY

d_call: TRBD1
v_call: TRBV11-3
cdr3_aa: ASSLVGQGASEQF

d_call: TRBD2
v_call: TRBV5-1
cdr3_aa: ASSPRTSGSRNEQF

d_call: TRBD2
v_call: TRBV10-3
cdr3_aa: AISGTSGRPKQY

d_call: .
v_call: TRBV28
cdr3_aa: ASRPGFPYYGYT

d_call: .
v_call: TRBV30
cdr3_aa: AWSADYGYT

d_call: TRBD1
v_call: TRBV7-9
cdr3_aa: ASSRQIGTGFPHEQY

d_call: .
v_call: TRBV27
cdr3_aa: ASSPQGRMGNQPQH

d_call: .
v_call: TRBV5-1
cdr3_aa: ASSLRPLTGELF

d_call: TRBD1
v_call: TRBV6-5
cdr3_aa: ASKGQGKPYEQY

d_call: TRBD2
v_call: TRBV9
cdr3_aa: ASSNGDSGRRDTQY

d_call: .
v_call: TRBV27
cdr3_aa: ASSSRAWNSPLH

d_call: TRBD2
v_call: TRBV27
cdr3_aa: ASRPYLAGVQETQY

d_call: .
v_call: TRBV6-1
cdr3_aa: ASRGATGNTEAF

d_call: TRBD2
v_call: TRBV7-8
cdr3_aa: ASSPSQWASGSGVAKNIQY

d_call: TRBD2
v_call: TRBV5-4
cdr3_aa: ASRTAGGAYEQY

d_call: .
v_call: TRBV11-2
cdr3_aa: ASSPRWGTGETQY

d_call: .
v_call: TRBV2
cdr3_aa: ASSPNYGYT

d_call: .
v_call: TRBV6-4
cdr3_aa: ASSPWGTRPNQPQH

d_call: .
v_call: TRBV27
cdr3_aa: ASRQNRDSPYEQY

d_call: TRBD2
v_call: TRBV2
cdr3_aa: ASSDALAGVSY

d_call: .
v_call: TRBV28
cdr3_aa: ASSPNAGETQY

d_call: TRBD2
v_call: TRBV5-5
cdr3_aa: ASSQGLAGLYEQY

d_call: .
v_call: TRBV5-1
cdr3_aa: ASRFGRDSNQPQH

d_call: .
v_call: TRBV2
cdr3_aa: ASMRDTNEKLF

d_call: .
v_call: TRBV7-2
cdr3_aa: ASSSLSGVGEQY

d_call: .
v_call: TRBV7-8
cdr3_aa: ASSGDTLLAKNIQY

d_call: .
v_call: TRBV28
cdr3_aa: ASSLISGLRETQY

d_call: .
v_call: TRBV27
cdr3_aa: ASRPRALDSYEQY

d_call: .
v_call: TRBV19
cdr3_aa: ASSAAGLNTAQH